This entry concerns a single TCR beta chain. Its cognate antigen is unknown. This entry belongs to a study of cytomegalovirus exposure and HLA in healthy donors. Points from the study as a whole: Links to common viral pathogens appeared, in a later analysis, for several of the most significant clusters. There were some public TCRs occurring in many donors, but most TCR sequences were rare.

The PCR had 60 Vbeta and 13 Jbeta primers. As originally analysed: In a later analysis, the count reached some 73 million unique TCR beta chains, with 9 million to 11 million shared. Data came from immunoSEQ multiplex PCR; TCRdb stores just in-frame clones and leaves some out. V and J calls and clone size are as listed in that table; D and trimming were resolved from the DNA. The sample shows under 200,000 clones, approximately 88% of them seen only once. The source is a young man in good health and CMV-seronegative. The sequenced sample consisted of PBMCs.

DNA for the CDR3: TGCGCCAGCAGCTTGAGACCGGGACAGGGGTTCTACGAGCAGTACTTC. Protein: CASSLRPGQGFYEQYF. The chain couples TRBV5-1 to TRBJ2-7; 10 bases map to TRBD1. Germline CDR1 and CDR2: SGHRS and YFSETQ. The CDR3 spans 16 residues. The J segment lost 3 bases and the V segment lost 1 base, leaving 7 bases of the junction unmatched.